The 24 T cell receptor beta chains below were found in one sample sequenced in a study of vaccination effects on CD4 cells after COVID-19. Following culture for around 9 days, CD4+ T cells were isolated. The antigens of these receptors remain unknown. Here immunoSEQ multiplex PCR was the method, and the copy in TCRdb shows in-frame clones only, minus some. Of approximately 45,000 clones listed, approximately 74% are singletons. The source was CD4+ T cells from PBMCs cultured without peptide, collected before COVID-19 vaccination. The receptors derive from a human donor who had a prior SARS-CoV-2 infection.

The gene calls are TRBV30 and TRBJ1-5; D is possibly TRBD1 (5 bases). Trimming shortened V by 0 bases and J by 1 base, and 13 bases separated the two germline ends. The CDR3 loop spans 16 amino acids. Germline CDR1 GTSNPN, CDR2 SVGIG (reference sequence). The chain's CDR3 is CAWSVPLRVSNQPQHF. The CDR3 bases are TGTGCCTGGAGTGTACCCCTCAGGGTGAGCAATCAGCCCCAGCATTTT.

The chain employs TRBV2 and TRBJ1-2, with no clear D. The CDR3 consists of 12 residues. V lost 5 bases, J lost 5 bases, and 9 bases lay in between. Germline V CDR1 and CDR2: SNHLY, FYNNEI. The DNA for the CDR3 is TGTGCCAGCAGTCCTAGAGTATATGGCTACACCTTC. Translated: CASSPRVYGYTF.

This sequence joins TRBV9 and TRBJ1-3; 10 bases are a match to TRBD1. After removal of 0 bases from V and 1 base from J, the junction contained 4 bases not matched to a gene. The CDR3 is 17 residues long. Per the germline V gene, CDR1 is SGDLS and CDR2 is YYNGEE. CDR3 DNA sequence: TGTGCCAGCAGCGTAGTGGGACAGGGGATATCTGGAAACACCATATATTTT. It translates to CASSVVGQGISGNTIYF. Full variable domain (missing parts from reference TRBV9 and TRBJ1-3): DSGVTQTPKHLITATGQRVTLRCSPRSGDLSVYWYQQSLDQGLQFLIQYYNGEERAKGNILERFSAQQFPDLHSELNLSSLELGDSALYFCASSVVGQGISGNTIYFGEGSWLTVV.

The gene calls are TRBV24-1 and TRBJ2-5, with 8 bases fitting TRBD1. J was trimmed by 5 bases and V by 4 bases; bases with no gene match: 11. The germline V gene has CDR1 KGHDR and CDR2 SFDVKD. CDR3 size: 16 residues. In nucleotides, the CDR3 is TGTGCCACCAGTGACCACGGGACAGGCGGCGGGGAGACCCAGTACTTC. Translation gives CATSDHGTGGGETQYF.

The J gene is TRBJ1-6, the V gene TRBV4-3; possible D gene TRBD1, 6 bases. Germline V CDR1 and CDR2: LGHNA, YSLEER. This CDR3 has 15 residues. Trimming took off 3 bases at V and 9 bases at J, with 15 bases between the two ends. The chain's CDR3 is CASSQARGYGSPLHF. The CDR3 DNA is TGCGCCAGCAGCCAGGCCAGGGGTTATGGTTCACCCCTCCACTTT.

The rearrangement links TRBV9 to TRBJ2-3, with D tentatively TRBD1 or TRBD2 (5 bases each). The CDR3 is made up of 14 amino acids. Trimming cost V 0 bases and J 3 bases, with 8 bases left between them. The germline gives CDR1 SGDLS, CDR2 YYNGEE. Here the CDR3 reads CASSVAGTTDTQYF. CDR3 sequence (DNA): TGTGCCAGCAGCGTAGCGGGGACGACAGATACGCAGTATTTT.

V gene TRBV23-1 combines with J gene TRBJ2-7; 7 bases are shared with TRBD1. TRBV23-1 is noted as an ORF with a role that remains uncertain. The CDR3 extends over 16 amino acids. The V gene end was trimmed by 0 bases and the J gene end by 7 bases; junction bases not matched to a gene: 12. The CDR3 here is CASSQSQQAGGGEQYF. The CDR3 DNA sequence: TGCGCCAGCAGTCAATCGCAGCAGGCAGGGGGTGGGGAGCAGTACTTC.

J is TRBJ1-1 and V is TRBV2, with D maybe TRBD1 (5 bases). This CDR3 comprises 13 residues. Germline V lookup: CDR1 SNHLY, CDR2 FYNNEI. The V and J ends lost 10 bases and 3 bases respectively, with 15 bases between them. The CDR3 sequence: CATTRGRDTEAFF. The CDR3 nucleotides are TGTGCCACCACACGTGGCAGGGACACTGAAGCTTTCTTT. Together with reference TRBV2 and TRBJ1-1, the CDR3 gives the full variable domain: EPEVTQTPSHQVTQMGQEVILRCVPISNHLYFYWYRQILGQKVEFLVSFYNNEISEKSEIFDDQFSVERPDGSNFTLKIRSTKLEDSAMYFCATTRGRDTEAFFGQGTRLTVV.

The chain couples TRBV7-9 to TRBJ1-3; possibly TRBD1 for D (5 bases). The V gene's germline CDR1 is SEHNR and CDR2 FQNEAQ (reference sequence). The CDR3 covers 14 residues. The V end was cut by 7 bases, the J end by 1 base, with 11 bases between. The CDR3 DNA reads TGTGCCAGCACTAAGGGGAGATCTGGAAACACCATATATTTT. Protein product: CASTKGRSGNTIYF.

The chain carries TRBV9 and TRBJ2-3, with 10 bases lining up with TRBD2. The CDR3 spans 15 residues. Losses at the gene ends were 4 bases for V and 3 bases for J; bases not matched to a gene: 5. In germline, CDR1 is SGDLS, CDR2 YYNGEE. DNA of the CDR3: TGTGCCAGCAGCTTCCTGACTAGCGGGACAGATACGCAGTATTTT. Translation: CASSFLTSGTDTQYF.

CDR3 sequence reads: CAISGRAGRNQPQHF. In DNA form, the CDR3 reads TGTGCCATCAGTGGGAGGGCGGGCAGAAATCAGCCCCAGCATTTT. The rearrangement uses TRBV10-3 and TRBJ1-5; D gene uncertain. The V end lost 4 bases, the J end lost 4 bases, and 14 bases lay between the germline ends. The V gene's germline CDR1 is ENHRY and CDR2 SYGVKD. This CDR3 is 15 amino acids long.

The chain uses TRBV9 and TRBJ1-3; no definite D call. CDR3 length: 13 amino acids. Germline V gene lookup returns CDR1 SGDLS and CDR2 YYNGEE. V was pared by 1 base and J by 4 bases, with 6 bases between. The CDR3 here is CASSVWPGNTIYF. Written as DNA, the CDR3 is TGTGCCAGCAGCGTATGGCCAGGAAACACCATATATTTT. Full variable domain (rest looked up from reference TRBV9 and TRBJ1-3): DSGVTQTPKHLITATGQRVTLRCSPRSGDLSVYWYQQSLDQGLQFLIQYYNGEERAKGNILERFSAQQFPDLHSELNLSSLELGDSALYFCASSVWPGNTIYFGEGSWLTVV.

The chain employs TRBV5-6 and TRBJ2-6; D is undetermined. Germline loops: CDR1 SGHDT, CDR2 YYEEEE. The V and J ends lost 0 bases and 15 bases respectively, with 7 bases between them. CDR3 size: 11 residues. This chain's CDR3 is CASSLVVDLTF. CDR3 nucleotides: TGTGCCAGCAGCTTGGTGGTGGACCTGACTTTC.

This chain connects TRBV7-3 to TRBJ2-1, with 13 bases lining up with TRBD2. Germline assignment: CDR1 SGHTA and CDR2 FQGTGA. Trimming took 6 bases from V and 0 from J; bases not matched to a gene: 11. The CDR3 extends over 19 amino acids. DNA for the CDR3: TGTGCCAGCAGTCTAATGGGACTAGCGGGACTGAGCTCCTACAATGAGCAGTTCTTC. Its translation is CASSLMGLAGLSSYNEQFF.

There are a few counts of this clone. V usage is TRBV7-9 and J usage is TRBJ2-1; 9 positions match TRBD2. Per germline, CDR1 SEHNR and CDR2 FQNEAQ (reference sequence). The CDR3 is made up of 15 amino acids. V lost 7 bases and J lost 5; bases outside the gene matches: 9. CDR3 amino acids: CASKILLAGDNEQFF. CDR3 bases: TGTGCCAGCAAGATCCTTTTAGCGGGGGACAATGAGCAGTTCTTC.

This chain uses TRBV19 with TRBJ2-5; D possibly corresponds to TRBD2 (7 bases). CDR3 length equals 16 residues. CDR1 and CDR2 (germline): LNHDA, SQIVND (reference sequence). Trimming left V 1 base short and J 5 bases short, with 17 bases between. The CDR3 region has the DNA TGTGCCAGTAGTATAGCCTGGGGGGGGGCCGTGGAGACCCAGTACTTC. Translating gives CASSIAWGGAVETQYF.

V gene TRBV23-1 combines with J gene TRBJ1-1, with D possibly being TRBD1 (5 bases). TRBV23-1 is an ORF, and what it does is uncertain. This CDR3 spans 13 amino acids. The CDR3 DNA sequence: TGCGTCCCTGAAAGGGGCCCTTACACTGAAGCTTTCTTT. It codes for CVPERGPYTEAFF.

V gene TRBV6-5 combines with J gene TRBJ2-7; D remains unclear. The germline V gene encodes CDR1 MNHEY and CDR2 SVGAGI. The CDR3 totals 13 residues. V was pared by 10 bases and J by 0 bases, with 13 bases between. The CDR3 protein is CATPRSRSYEQYF. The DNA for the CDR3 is TGTGCCACCCCTAGGTCCCGCTCCTACGAGCAGTACTTC.

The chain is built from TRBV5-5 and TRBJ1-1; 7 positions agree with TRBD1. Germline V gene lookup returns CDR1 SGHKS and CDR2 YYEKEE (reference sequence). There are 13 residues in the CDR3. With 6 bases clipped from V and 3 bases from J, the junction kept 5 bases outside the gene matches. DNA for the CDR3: TGTGCCAGCACGTACAGGGGAGACACTGAAGCTTTCTTT. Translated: CASTYRGDTEAFF.

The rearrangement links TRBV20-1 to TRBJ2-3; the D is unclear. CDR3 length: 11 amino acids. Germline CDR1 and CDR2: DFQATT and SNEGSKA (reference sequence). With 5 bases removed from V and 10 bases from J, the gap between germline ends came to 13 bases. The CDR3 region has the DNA TGCAGTGCTCCCGAGGTGGTCGCGCAGTATTTT. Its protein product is CSAPEVVAQYF.

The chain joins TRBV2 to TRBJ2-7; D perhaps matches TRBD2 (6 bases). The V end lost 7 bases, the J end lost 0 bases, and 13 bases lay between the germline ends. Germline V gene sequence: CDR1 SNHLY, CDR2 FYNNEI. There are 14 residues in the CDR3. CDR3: CASTGDWLSYEQYF. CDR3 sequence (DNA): TGTGCCAGCACCGGGGACTGGCTCTCCTACGAGCAGTACTTC.

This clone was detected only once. The CDR3, as DNA: TGTGCCGGCGACATAAGTCCCTCTGGGGCCAACGTCCTGACTTTC. Protein product: CAGDISPSGANVLTF. The chain links TRBV7-9 to TRBJ2-6; no reliable D call. The germline gives CDR1 SEHNR, CDR2 FQNEAQ (reference sequence). CDR3 size: 15 residues. V was pared by 11 bases and J by 0 bases, with 14 bases between.

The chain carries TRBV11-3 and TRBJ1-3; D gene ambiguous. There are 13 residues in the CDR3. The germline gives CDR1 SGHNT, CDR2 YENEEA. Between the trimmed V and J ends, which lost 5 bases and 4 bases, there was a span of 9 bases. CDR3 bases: TGTGCCAGCAGCCCCTCGGCAGGAAACACCATATATTTT. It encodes CASSPSAGNTIYF.

This CDR3 reads CASSPRRETQYF. DNA for the CDR3: TGTGCCAGCAGTCCGAGGCGAGAGACCCAGTACTTC. This sequence joins TRBV6-2 or TRBV6-3 and TRBJ2-5; no firm D call. V dropped 5 bases and J dropped 4 bases, with 8 bases sitting between them. The germline CDR1 and CDR2 sequences are MNHEY and SVGEGT. The length of the CDR3 is 12 residues.